This TCR beta chain was recorded in a study of ipilimumab plus nivolumab after autologous stem cell transplantation. For the study at large: Typical patient got 5 or 6 ipilimumab doses and about eight nivolumab doses (median). The myeloma group: high-risk transplant-naive, or relapse within 3 years after first autologous transplant. General study results and limits: Per the authors, repertoire, Treg and microbiota data justify further study.

The data were produced by immunoSEQ multiplex PCR, yet TCRdb's version contains in-frame clones alone and is incomplete. The repertoire holds some 45,000 clones, more than 70% seen once, with approximately 0.88% in the top ten. CDR1 is SGHTA, CDR2 FQGNSA, per germline. The CDR3 sequence is 15 residues long. V dropped 4 bases and J dropped 1; count of bases not matched to a gene: 6. Notes on this clone: The antigen is undetermined.

Patients got ipilimumab 1 mg/kg beginning 14 to 28 days post-transplant. The starting material was PBMCs, obtained in a trial of ipilimumab plus nivolumab as post-transplant consolidation. This clonotype was obtained from a male donor with multiple myeloma. This chain uses TRBV7-2 with TRBJ1-1; 7 positions match TRBD1. The CDR3 loop is CASSYTGVGNTEAFF. CDR3 coding DNA: TGTGCCAGCAGCTATACAGGGGTGGGGAACACTGAAGCTTTCTTT.